The 8 T cell receptor beta chains presented below share a single source sample, sequenced in a study of response to subunit inactivated influenza vaccine. TCRdb processed the RT-PCR reads anew with MiXCR; each CDR3 protein has one entry. This table holds around 600,000 distinct CDR3 sequences, approximately 10% found once. These data were also filed under a second study, of T cells expressing NK-cell markers. This second study says: UMIs were included in TCR beta cDNA generated by 5'RACE template switching.

The specimen comprised PBMCs from blood, sampled on the day of vaccination. The receptors derive from a man aged 50-59 years who received an inactivated influenza vaccine.

The CDR3 DNA reads TGCAGTGCTAGAGATCTGAGGGGCGGGTCTGGGGCCAACGTCCTGACTTTC. The encoded protein is CSARDLRGGSGANVLTF. J is TRBJ2-6 and V is TRBV20-1; D may be TRBD1 or TRBD2 (5 bases each). CDR3 size: 17 residues. With 0 bases removed from V and 1 base from J, the gap between germline ends came to 13 bases. In germline, CDR1 is DFQATT, CDR2 SNEGSKA (reference sequence).

This clonotype was found a few times. V usage is TRBV12-3 or TRBV12-4 and J usage is TRBJ2-1; 7 bases are shared with TRBD2. The CDR3 totals 15 residues. The J segment lost 7 bases and the V segment lost 3 bases, leaving 9 bases of the junction unmatched. The CDR3 DNA is TGTGCCAGCAGTTTGGCGGGAGTGGGGCGGAATGAGCAGTTCTTC. It translates to CASSLAGVGRNEQFF.

This clonotype was recorded at least ten times. V is TRBV12-3 or TRBV12-4 and J is TRBJ2-5, with 11 bases lining up with TRBD1. The CDR3 has 16 residues. The J segment lost 2 bases and the V segment lost 1 base, leaving 3 bases of the junction unmatched. Here the CDR3 reads CASSLGDRGTQETQYF. DNA for the CDR3: TGTGCCAGCAGTTTAGGGGACAGGGGGACGCAAGAGACCCAGTACTTC.

CDR3 in amino acids: CASRPSGGVKDEQFF. In DNA form, the CDR3 reads TGTGCCAGCCGCCCTAGCGGGGGGGTAAAGGATGAGCAGTTCTTC. The chain has TRBV25-1 and TRBJ2-1; 12 bases agree with TRBD2. The CDR3 totals 15 residues. V gave up 8 bases and J gave up 8 bases; unmatched junction bases: 10. The germline V gene has CDR1 MGHDK and CDR2 SYGVNS. Using reference TRBV25-1 and TRBJ2-1 for the parts outside the CDR3, the full variable domain is EADIYQTPRYLVIGTGKKITLECSQTMGHDKMYWYQQDPGMELHLIHYSYGVNSTEKGDLSSESTVSRIRTEHFPLTLESARPSHTSQYLCASRPSGGVKDEQFFGPGTRLTVL.

V usage is TRBV7-2 and J usage is TRBJ2-1; 12 bases align to TRBD2. CDR1 and CDR2 (germline): SGHTA, FQGNSA. The CDR3 sequence is 16 residues long. The V segment lost 6 bases and the J segment 3 bases; nucleotides outside the gene matches: 6. CDR3 sequence (DNA): TGTGCCAGCAGTTGGACTAGCGGGACTATCTACAATGAGCAGTTCTTC. This gives the protein CASSWTSGTIYNEQFF. Using reference TRBV7-2 and TRBJ2-1 for the parts outside the CDR3, the full variable domain is GAGVSQSPSNKVTEKGKDVELRCDPISGHTALYWYRQSLGQGLEFLIYFQGNSAPDKSGLPSDRFSAERTGGSVSTLTIQRTQQEDSAVYLCASSWTSGTIYNEQFFGPGTRLTVL.

The genes are TRBV5-1 and TRBJ1-2, with a weak D call TRBD1 (5 bases). CDR1 is SGHRS and CDR2 is YFSETQ in the germline V gene. Trimming left V 4 bases short and J 4 bases short, with 17 bases between. The CDR3 loop spans 15 amino acids. DNA for the CDR3: TGCGCCAGCAGCCTAGAACCGGGACGGAGCTATGGCTACACCTTC. Translated: CASSLEPGRSYGYTF.

The table lists this clonotype with many counts. In nucleotides, the CDR3 is TGCAGTGCACCGATGGGCAGGGGGCGTTTGTCTAATGAAAAACTGTTTTTT. This encodes CSAPMGRGRLSNEKLFF. V is TRBV20-1 and J is TRBJ1-4, with TRBD1 matching over 8 bases. Germline V gene lookup returns CDR1 DFQATT and CDR2 SNEGSKA (reference sequence). V lost 6 bases to trimming and J lost 3 bases; unmatched junction nucleotides: 15. The CDR3 sequence is 17 residues long.

The chain recombines TRBV19 with TRBJ2-1; 10 bases match TRBD1. Per the germline V gene, CDR1 is LNHDA and CDR2 is SQIVND (reference sequence). The trim removed 6 bases at V and 12 bases at J, leaving 5 bases unmatched. The CDR3 is 12 residues long. The CDR3 spells CASRGTGVVQFF. As DNA, the CDR3 is TGTGCCAGTAGAGGGACAGGGGTTGTGCAGTTCTTC. Combining the CDR3 with reference TRBV19 and TRBJ2-1 gives the whole variable domain DGGITQSPKYLFRKEGQNVTLSCEQNLNHDAMYWYRQDPGQGLRLIYYSQIVNDFQKGDIAEGYSVSREKKESFPLTVTSAQKNPTAFYLCASRGTGVVQFFGPGTRLTVL.